The 7 T cell receptor beta chains given below trace back to one sample, sequenced in a study of shared clonotypes between healthy human individuals. Profiled with immunoSEQ multiplex PCR; TCRdb holds only in-frame clones, not every one. The sample consists of under 1,900,000 clones, approximately 98.5% of them appearing once. The sample comprised naive CD4+ T cells sorted from blood. Subset in this sample: CD45RA+ positively selected. The source of these receptors is a man under 40 in good health.

Worth noting for this clone: This specimen includes other DNA sequences encoding the same CDR3. This chain connects TRBV28 to TRBJ1-1; D ambiguous. The CDR3 spans 12 residues. The germline V gene encodes CDR1 MDHEN and CDR2 SYDVKM. V lost 6 bases and J lost 2, with 7 bases in between. In nucleotides, the CDR3 is TGTGCCAGCAGCCAGTTAAACACTGAAGCTTTCTTT. This gives the protein CASSQLNTEAFF.

The genes are TRBV28 and TRBJ1-5; D is uncertain. The CDR3 extends over 15 amino acids. V dropped 8 bases and J dropped 10 bases, with 24 bases sitting between them. CDR1 is MDHEN and CDR2 is SYDVKM in the germline V gene. The chain's CDR3 is CASVLSPRGRQPQHF. The CDR3 region has the DNA TGTGCCAGCGTCTTATCCCCGAGAGGGCGACAACCCCAGCATTTT.

The chain is built from TRBV9 and TRBJ2-1, with 7 bases that match TRBD1. V shed 2 bases and J 5 bases; nucleotides not matched to a gene: 13. Germline-derived CDR1 and CDR2 are SGDLS and YYNGEE. The CDR3 has 17 residues. In DNA, the CDR3 is TGTGCCAGCAGCGTGTCGACAGGGTGGGTGGAGAACAATGAGCAGTTCTTC. Protein sequence: CASSVSTGWVENNEQFF.

The chain uses TRBV27 and TRBJ2-2; possibly TRBD1 for D (6 bases). The CDR3 is 17 residues long. Germline V gene lookup returns CDR1 MNHEY and CDR2 SMNVEV (reference sequence). Deletions cut 2 bases from V and 3 bases from J, with 16 bases between. CDR3 amino acids: CASSLGSRTDYTGELFF. The CDR3 coding sequence is TGTGCCAGCAGTTTAGGGTCCAGGACAGACTACACCGGGGAGCTGTTTTTT.

The J gene is TRBJ2-7, the V gene TRBV19, with TRBD2 matching over 7 bases. CDR1 LNHDA and CDR2 SQIVND come from the germline V gene (reference sequence). After removal of 7 bases from V and 3 bases from J, the junction contained 9 bases not matched to a gene. The CDR3 runs to 14 residues. Here the CDR3 DNA reads TGTGCCAGTACCGCGGGAGAGGGGCTCTACGAGCAGTACTTC. Protein: CASTAGEGLYEQYF.

This chain connects TRBV4-3 to TRBJ2-2, with a tentative D call TRBD1 (5 bases). The CDR3 has 17 residues. Germline assignment: CDR1 LGHNA and CDR2 YSLEER. V dropped 1 base and J dropped 1 base, with 13 bases sitting between them. CDR3 sequence (DNA): TGCGCCAGCAGCCAAGCAGCATTACAGGTGAACACCGGGGAGCTGTTTTTT. It is translated as CASSQAALQVNTGELFF.

The chain carries TRBV7-9 and TRBJ2-1; D not certain. The V gene lost 3 bases and the J gene lost 2 bases, with 11 bases spanning the gap. The length of the CDR3 is 15 residues. The germline CDR1 and CDR2 sequences are SEHNR and FQNEAQ (reference sequence). The DNA for the CDR3 is TGTGCCAGCAGCTTGGACCACTCACCCTACAATGAGCAGTTCTTC. This gives the protein CASSLDHSPYNEQFF. Full variable domain (rest looked up from reference TRBV7-9 and TRBJ2-1): DTGVSQNPRHKITKRGQNVTFRCDPISEHNRLYWYRQTLGQGPEFLTYFQNEAQLEKSRLLSDRFSAERPKGSFSTLEIQRTEQGDSAMYLCASSLDHSPYNEQFFGPGTRLTVL.